The entry below gives a single T cell receptor beta chain sequence along with its context. This CDR3 has 16 residues. With 7 bases clipped from V and 3 bases from J, the junction kept 12 bases outside the gene matches. CDR1 is LNHDA and CDR2 is SQIVND in the germline V gene (reference sequence). This entry comes from a study of blood T cell repertoires in COVID-19. Profiled with immunoSEQ multiplex PCR; TCRdb holds only in-frame clones, not every one. This table holds tens of thousands of clones, approximately 87% found once. Material for sequencing was peripheral blood. This chain connects TRBV19 to TRBJ1-5; 7 bases are shared with TRBD1. The source of this sequence is a human donor in a cohort sampled during active COVID-19. The CDR3 coding sequence is TGTGCCAGTACCCCCTCAAGGACAGGCCCCAATCAGCCCCAGCATTTT. This gives the protein CASTPSRTGPNQPQHF.